This T cell receptor beta chain was profiled in a study of T cell repertoires in cytomegalovirus infection. A note on this clonotype: Antigen specificity is unknown.

Trimming took 2 bases from V and 1 from J; bases not matched to a gene: 2. The germline CDR1 and CDR2 sequences are SGHRS and YFSETQ. CDR3 length equals 14 residues. TCRdb ran MiXCR on the reads and lists one entry per CDR3 protein. Of about 770,000 distinct CDR3 sequences in the sample, 25% to 30% are singletons; the top ten hold around 13%. Sequences were derived from cultured CD8+ T cells from PBMCs, sampled from culture after CMV antigen stimulation. This sequence originates from a human donor in good health (CMV status not recorded). Some clones in this sample may be carry-over from other donors' samples. The chain combines TRBV5-1 with TRBJ1-1, with 7 nucleotides matching TRBD1. The chain's CDR3 is CASSFRDRNTEAFF. As DNA, the CDR3 is TGCGCCAGCAGCTTCCGGGACAGGAACACTGAAGCTTTCTTT.